These T cell receptor beta chains were read from a single sample in a study of beta chain features in type 1 diabetes. TCRdb's table, derived via immunoSEQ multiplex PCR, lists solely in-frame clones and lacks some. The repertoire includes around 250,000 clones, about 26% of them detected once, and under 4.5% sits in the top ten. The source material was central memory CD4+ T cells from blood. The receptor source for this set is a young man in good health. CDR3s include the opening cysteine and the closing phenylalanine or tryptophan. A D gene is named only where the DNA matches it firmly. Size is omitted from some rows. Given values are once, few, many or a class for expanded clones.

clone_size: -; d_call: -; v_call: TRBV30; cdr3_aa: CAWSDGGPKFDTQYF
clone_size: few; d_call: -; v_call: TRBV25-1; cdr3_aa: CASNRTRMNTEAFF
clone_size: many; d_call: -; v_call: TRBV7-2; cdr3_aa: CASSFGHGETQYF
clone_size: -; d_call: -; v_call: TRBV30; cdr3_aa: CAWNRDLGAEAFF
clone_size: -; d_call: TRBD2; v_call: TRBV7-8; cdr3_aa: CASSFGLAGGTYEQYF
clone_size: -; d_call: -; v_call: TRBV7-7; cdr3_aa: CASSPGPGETQYF
clone_size: -; d_call: TRBD2; v_call: TRBV5-5; cdr3_aa: CASHRVRGTGETQYF
clone_size: -; d_call: -; v_call: TRBV30; cdr3_aa: CAWSEGSYNEQFF
clone_size: -; d_call: TRBD2; v_call: TRBV7-2; cdr3_aa: CASSPGTNSYEQYF
clone_size: -; d_call: TRBD1; v_call: TRBV7-2; cdr3_aa: CASSFRGQGDEQFF
clone_size: -; d_call: TRBD2; v_call: TRBV5-1; cdr3_aa: CASTIAGESYNEQFF
clone_size: -; d_call: -; v_call: TRBV14; cdr3_aa: CASSQYGTDGISPLHF
clone_size: -; d_call: TRBD1; v_call: TRBV6-5; cdr3_aa: CATLDRGNTEAFF
clone_size: -; d_call: TRBD1; v_call: TRBV5-1; cdr3_aa: CASSRYLRTGGQYEQYF
clone_size: few; d_call: -; v_call: TRBV5-1; cdr3_aa: CASSLVGRDTDTQYF
clone_size: once; d_call: TRBD1; v_call: TRBV2; cdr3_aa: CASSPDRAYGYTF
clone_size: few; d_call: -; v_call: TRBV30; cdr3_aa: CAWNRKGVESDEQYF
clone_size: few; d_call: TRBD2; v_call: TRBV28; cdr3_aa: CASSFSGGSHEQYF
clone_size: -; d_call: TRBD1; v_call: TRBV25-1; cdr3_aa: CASSRLGQGLQETQYF
clone_size: -; d_call: -; v_call: TRBV7-2; cdr3_aa: CASSLTSSGANVLTF
clone_size: -; d_call: TRBD1; v_call: TRBV28; cdr3_aa: CASSLGQGAPETQYF
clone_size: few; d_call: -; v_call: TRBV4-1; cdr3_aa: CASSHLRGQRNTEAFF
clone_size: few; d_call: TRBD1; v_call: TRBV7-9; cdr3_aa: CASSPWDRQKDYEQYF
clone_size: few; d_call: TRBD1; v_call: TRBV11-2; cdr3_aa: CASSGQGDGDTQYF
clone_size: few; d_call: -; v_call: TRBV28; cdr3_aa: CASSPGNTEAFF
clone_size: -; d_call: -; v_call: TRBV9; cdr3_aa: CASSVDGVNYGYTF
clone_size: -; d_call: -; v_call: TRBV4-1; cdr3_aa: CASSQGREPGELFF
clone_size: -; d_call: -; v_call: TRBV5-1; cdr3_aa: CASSLGEVYNEQFF
clone_size: few; d_call: -; v_call: TRBV2; cdr3_aa: CASSEGSGPTLDEQFF
clone_size: -; d_call: -; v_call: TRBV7-2; cdr3_aa: CASSLGRGTDTQYF
clone_size: -; d_call: TRBD1; v_call: TRBV7-2; cdr3_aa: CASSFSGQGFSYEQYF
clone_size: -; d_call: TRBD1; v_call: TRBV6-6; cdr3_aa: CASSSPGQGKETQYF
clone_size: few; d_call: TRBD2; v_call: TRBV28; cdr3_aa: CASSWTSGKQFF
clone_size: -; d_call: -; v_call: TRBV28; cdr3_aa: CASRAGGLNTEAFF
clone_size: few; d_call: TRBD2; v_call: TRBV7-2; cdr3_aa: CASSPSGRETQYF
clone_size: few; d_call: -; v_call: TRBV20-1; cdr3_aa: CSRSTDTQYF
clone_size: -; d_call: -; v_call: TRBV6-1; cdr3_aa: CASSEWGREAFF
clone_size: -; d_call: -; v_call: TRBV30; cdr3_aa: CAWSVGASSSYEQYF
clone_size: -; d_call: TRBD1; v_call: TRBV9; cdr3_aa: CASSVAPTGTTEAFF
clone_size: few; d_call: -; v_call: TRBV5-6; cdr3_aa: CASSPLQENTQYF
clone_size: -; d_call: -; v_call: TRBV13; cdr3_aa: CASSLRGDPYEQYF
clone_size: -; d_call: -; v_call: TRBV7-2; cdr3_aa: CASSLGGEGPQHF
clone_size: -; d_call: -; v_call: TRBV16; cdr3_aa: CASSRDAGANVLTF
clone_size: few; d_call: TRBD2; v_call: TRBV7-2; cdr3_aa: CASSLTSGKNTGELFF
clone_size: -; d_call: TRBD2; v_call: TRBV10-2; cdr3_aa: CASSEMGLAHDTQYF
clone_size: once; d_call: -; v_call: TRBV2; cdr3_aa: CASSGIVLSGTQYF
clone_size: -; d_call: TRBD2; v_call: TRBV14; cdr3_aa: CASSLLAGSEQYF
clone_size: -; d_call: TRBD2; v_call: TRBV7-9; cdr3_aa: CASSPSLAGAAGEQFF
clone_size: -; d_call: TRBD2; v_call: TRBV2; cdr3_aa: CASSTPTGTSGDNEQFF
clone_size: few; d_call: -; v_call: TRBV29-1; cdr3_aa: CSVDLGFETQYF
clone_size: -; d_call: TRBD1; v_call: TRBV5-1; cdr3_aa: CASSPGEGQVMYF